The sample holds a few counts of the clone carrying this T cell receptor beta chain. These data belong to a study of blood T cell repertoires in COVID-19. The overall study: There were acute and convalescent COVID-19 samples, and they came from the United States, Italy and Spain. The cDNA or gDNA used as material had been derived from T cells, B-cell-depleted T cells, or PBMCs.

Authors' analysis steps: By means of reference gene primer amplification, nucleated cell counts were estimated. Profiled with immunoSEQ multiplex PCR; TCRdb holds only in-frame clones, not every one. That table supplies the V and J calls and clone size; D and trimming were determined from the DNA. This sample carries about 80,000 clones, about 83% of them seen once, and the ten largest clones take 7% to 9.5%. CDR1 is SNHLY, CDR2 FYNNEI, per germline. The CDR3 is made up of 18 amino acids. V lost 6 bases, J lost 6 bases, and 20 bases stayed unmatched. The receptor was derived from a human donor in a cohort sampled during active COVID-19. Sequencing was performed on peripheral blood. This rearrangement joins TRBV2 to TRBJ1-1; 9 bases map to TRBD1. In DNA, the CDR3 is TGTGCCAGCAGGTCATGGTCCTGGGACAGGGCTACGCAGGCTGAAGCTTTCTTT. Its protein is CASRSWSWDRATQAEAFF.